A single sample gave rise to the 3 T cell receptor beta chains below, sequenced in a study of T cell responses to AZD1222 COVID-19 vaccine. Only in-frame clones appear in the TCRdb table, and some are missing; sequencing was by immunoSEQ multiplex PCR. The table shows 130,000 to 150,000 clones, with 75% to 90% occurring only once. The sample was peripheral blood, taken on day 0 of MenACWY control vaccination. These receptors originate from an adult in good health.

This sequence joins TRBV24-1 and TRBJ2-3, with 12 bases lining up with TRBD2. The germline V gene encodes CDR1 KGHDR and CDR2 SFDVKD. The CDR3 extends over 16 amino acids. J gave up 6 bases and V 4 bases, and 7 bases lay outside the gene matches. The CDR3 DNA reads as TGTGCCACCAGTGACCCCGGACTAGCGGGGACGGATACGCAGTATTTT. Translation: CATSDPGLAGTDTQYF.

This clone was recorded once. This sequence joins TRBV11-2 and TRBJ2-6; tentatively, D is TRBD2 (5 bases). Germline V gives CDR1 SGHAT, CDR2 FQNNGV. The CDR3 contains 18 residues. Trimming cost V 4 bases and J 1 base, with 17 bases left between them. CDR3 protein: CASSSPGRDFSGANVLTF. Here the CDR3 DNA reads TGTGCCAGCAGCTCCCCCGGTCGGGATTTTTCTGGGGCCAACGTCCTGACTTTC. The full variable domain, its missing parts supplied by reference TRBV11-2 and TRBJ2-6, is EAGVAQSPRYKIIEKRQSVAFWCNPISGHATLYWYQQILGQGPKLLIQFQNNGVVDDSQLPKDRFSAERLKGVDSTLKIQPAKLEDSAVYLCASSSPGRDFSGANVLTFGAGSRLTVL.

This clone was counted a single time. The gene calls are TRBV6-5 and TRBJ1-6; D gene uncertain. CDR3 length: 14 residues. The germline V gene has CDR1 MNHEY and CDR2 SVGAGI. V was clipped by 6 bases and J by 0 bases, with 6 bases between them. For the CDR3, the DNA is TGTGCCAGCAGGGGTAGCTCCTATAATTCACCCCTCCACTTT. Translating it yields CASRGSSYNSPLHF.